A single sample is the source of the 24 T cell receptor beta chains below, sequenced in a study of read filtering for tumor transcriptome and immune sequencing. From about 400 ng of RNA, a library with molecular barcoded alpha/delta and beta/gamma adaptors was made. TCRdb re-called the reads through MiXCR, storing one row per CDR3 protein. This table holds approximately 65,000 distinct CDR3 sequences, approximately 15% found once. What was sequenced was a population of CD138-negative cells sorted from bone marrow. The receptors derive from a donor over 35 with multiple myeloma.

V is TRBV11-2 and J is TRBJ2-2; D is perhaps TRBD2 (7 bases). V was pared by 4 bases and J by 7 bases, with 22 bases between. CDR3 size: 17 residues. Looked up from germline, CDR1 is SGHAT and CDR2 is FQNNGV. CDR3 region: CASSSSQGMRGHGELFF. Here the CDR3 DNA reads TGTGCCAGCAGCTCCAGTCAGGGGATGCGGGGGCACGGGGAGCTGTTTTTT.

This clonotype was counted ten times or more. The chain couples TRBV5-6 to TRBJ2-2; the D gene is possibly TRBD2 (7 bases). V shed 4 bases and J shed 1 base, with 20 bases lying between them. CDR3 length equals 18 residues. The germline CDR1 and CDR2 sequences are SGHDT and YYEEEE. CDR3 sequence: CASSPRRGAFRNTGELFF. The CDR3 nucleotides read TGTGCCAGCAGCCCCCGACGGGGGGCCTTTCGGAACACCGGGGAGCTGTTTTTT.

This clonotype was recorded many times. The chain links TRBV5-1 to TRBJ2-1, with D possibly being TRBD2 (6 bases). The CDR3 totals 11 residues. Germline V gives CDR1 SGHRS, CDR2 YFSETQ. V shed 3 bases and J shed 8 bases, with 6 bases lying between them. As DNA, the CDR3 is TGCGCCAGCAGCTGGGGGGATGAGCAGTTCTTC. Amino acid sequence: CASSWGDEQFF.

This clonotype was counted many times. The CDR3 reads CASSPDPPNQPQHF. The CDR3 DNA is TGTGCCAGCTCACCAGATCCACCCAATCAGCCCCAGCATTTT. This rearrangement joins TRBV18 to TRBJ1-5; D uncertain. The CDR3 consists of 14 residues. Germline V CDR1 and CDR2: KGHSH, LQKENI. Trimming took 2 bases from V and 3 from J, leaving 8 bases between them.

This clonotype was observed many times. The rearrangement links TRBV12-3 or TRBV12-4 to TRBJ1-1; TRBD1 agrees at 7 bases. The CDR3 spans 15 residues. With V trimmed by 0 bases and J by 2 bases, 3 bases remained unmatched. The CDR3 DNA reads as TGTGCCAGCAGTTTAGCTTCAGGGGGTAACACTGAAGCTTTCTTT. This translates into CASSLASGGNTEAFF.

This clonotype has a count of ten or more. The CDR3 loop reads CASSQGPHTEAFF. The CDR3 nucleotides read TGTGCCAGCAGCCAAGGGCCCCACACTGAAGCTTTCTTT. The gene calls are TRBV7-6 and TRBJ1-1, with no clear D. Germline loops: CDR1 SGHVS, CDR2 FNYEAQ. V lost 5 bases, J lost 3 bases, and 10 bases lay in between. The CDR3 has 13 residues.

Only a few counts were recorded for this clonotype. This sequence joins TRBV19 and TRBJ2-7; possibly TRBD1 for D (5 bases). CDR1 LNHDA and CDR2 SQIVND come from the germline V gene (reference sequence). The ends were cut back, 5 bases at V and 0 bases at J, with 11 bases in the middle. The CDR3 loop spans 14 amino acids. DNA for the CDR3: TGTGCCAGTAGTGTGGACACGAGCTCCTACGAGCAGTACTTC. This gives the protein CASSVDTSSYEQYF.

This clonotype appeared a few times. This clone may be a read error of a much larger clone one base away. The V and J genes are TRBV24-1 and TRBJ2-2, with D unclear. Germline-derived CDR1 and CDR2 are KGHDR and SFDVKD. V lost 7 bases to trimming and J lost 5 bases, with 16 bases between them. The CDR3 loop spans 15 amino acids. The CDR3 DNA sequence: TGTGCCACCAGAGACCCAAACATGGGAACCGGGGAGCTGTTTTTT. This codes for CATRDPNMGTGELFF.

This clonotype has more than one count but fewer than ten. The rearrangement links TRBV19 to TRBJ1-2, with a possible D match to TRBD1 (6 bases). The CDR3 totals 15 residues. V lost 3 bases, J lost 2 bases, and 13 bases lay in between. Germline-derived CDR1 and CDR2 are LNHDA and SQIVND (reference sequence). The CDR3 loop is CASSILGQLNYGYTF. CDR3 DNA sequence: TGTGCCAGTAGTATTCTAGGACAGCTGAACTATGGCTACACCTTC. Supplemented by reference TRBV19 and TRBJ1-2, the full variable domain reads DGGITQSPKYLFRKEGQNVTLSCEQNLNHDAMYWYRQDPGQGLRLIYYSQIVNDFQKGDIAEGYSVSREKKESFPLTVTSAQKNPTAFYLCASSILGQLNYGYTFGSGTRLTVV.

Ten or more counts support this clonotype. V and J are TRBV12-3 or TRBV12-4 and TRBJ2-3; 8 bases line up with TRBD1. V dropped 1 base and J dropped 4; count of bases not matched to a gene: 4. The CDR3 contains 15 residues. CDR3 DNA sequence: TGTGCCAGCAGTTTAGGCGACAGGGGCGCAGATACGCAGTATTTT. Translation gives CASSLGDRGADTQYF.

This clonotype was counted many times. This chain uses TRBV6-2 or TRBV6-3 with TRBJ2-3; 10 positions agree with TRBD1. The junction had 8 bases not matched to a gene; V was cut back by 6 bases and J by 14 bases. CDR1 and CDR2 from the germline V gene are MNHEY and SVGEGT. There are 12 residues in the CDR3. CDR3 protein: CASRLTGQGLYF. The CDR3 DNA reads as TGTGCCAGCAGGCTCACGGGACAGGGGCTGTATTTT.

This clonotype was found many times. The chain couples TRBV6-6 to TRBJ1-1; TRBD1 matches 9 bases. This CDR3 is 17 amino acids long. The V segment lost 5 bases and the J segment 0 bases; nucleotides outside the gene matches: 10. Germline CDR1 MNHNY, CDR2 SVGAGI (reference sequence). This CDR3 is CASSSTGTGSVNTEAFF. CDR3 bases: TGTGCCAGCAGTAGTACCGGGACAGGGAGTGTGAACACTGAAGCTTTCTTT.

This clonotype came up many times. The CDR3 bases are TGTGCCAGCAGTTCATCTAATGAAAAACTGTTTTTT. This translates into CASSSSNEKLFF. The rearrangement uses TRBV28 and TRBJ1-4; D is undetermined. Trimming removed 4 bases at V and 3 bases at J, with 3 bases between. Germline V gene lookup returns CDR1 MDHEN and CDR2 SYDVKM. The CDR3 has 12 amino acids.

This clonotype occurred many times. The chain joins TRBV11-2 to TRBJ1-1, with a possible D match to TRBD1 (5 bases). The CDR3 contains 14 residues. Germline V gives CDR1 SGHAT, CDR2 FQNNGV. Trimming removed 1 base from V and 1 base from J, with 7 bases in between. As DNA, the CDR3 is TGTGCCAGCAGCTTAGTGGGGCCGAACACTGAAGCTTTCTTT. It is translated as CASSLVGPNTEAFF.

This clonotype showed up many times. The rearrangement joins TRBV7-9 to TRBJ2-3, with D hard to call. This CDR3 has 14 residues. Trimming stripped 8 bases from V and 3 bases from J, with 15 bases between. Germline V gene sequence: CDR1 SEHNR, CDR2 FQNEAQ (reference sequence). Written as DNA, the CDR3 is TGTGCCAGCGGAAGCCCCGTGGGGACAGATACGCAGTATTTT. Translated, it gives CASGSPVGTDTQYF.

On this clonotype itself: Possible read error: a much larger clone is one base away. The chain has TRBV2 and TRBJ2-5, with 10 nucleotides matching TRBD1. Looked up from germline, CDR1 is SNHLY and CDR2 is FYNNEI. The CDR3 totals 13 residues. Written as DNA, the CDR3 is TGTGCCAGCCGCTCCGGGACAGGGGAGACCCGGTACTTC. Its protein product is CASRSGTGETRYF.

There are a few counts of this clonotype. This rearrangement joins TRBV2 to TRBJ2-1, with 9 bases lining up with TRBD2. CDR1 SNHLY and CDR2 FYNNEI come from the germline V gene. The CDR3 is 16 residues long. V lost 6 bases, J lost 0 bases, and 6 bases stayed unmatched. Written as DNA, the CDR3 is TGTGCCAGCAGCCGTCAGGGACTAGCCTCCTACAATGAGCAGTTCTTC. This sequence encodes CASSRQGLASYNEQFF.

This clonotype was counted at least ten times. The chain carries TRBV20-1 and TRBJ2-1; D perhaps matches TRBD2 (7 bases). V dropped 5 bases and J dropped 8 bases, with 19 bases sitting between them. The CDR3 is 14 amino acids. Germline V CDR1 and CDR2: DFQATT, SNEGSKA (reference sequence). The CDR3 here is CSAGGAGVDDEQFF. CDR3 nucleotides: TGCAGTGCTGGGGGGGCGGGAGTAGACGATGAGCAGTTCTTC.

This clonotype was found many times. This chain connects TRBV5-4 to TRBJ2-7; the match to TRBD2 covers 9 bases. The J segment lost 5 bases and the V segment lost 4 bases, leaving 13 bases of the junction unmatched. Germline V gene lookup returns CDR1 SGHNT and CDR2 YYREEE (reference sequence). The CDR3 runs to 16 residues. The CDR3 spells CASSVDVLAGVNEQYF. The CDR3 coding sequence is TGTGCCAGCAGCGTAGACGTGTTAGCGGGAGTTAACGAGCAGTACTTC.

V and J are TRBV7-3 and TRBJ2-2, with a tentative D call TRBD1 (6 bases). V was cut by 5 bases and J by 3 bases, with 13 bases left in between. Germline assignment: CDR1 SGHTA and CDR2 FQGTGA. This CDR3 is built from 15 residues. CDR3 sequence reads: CASSTQGMDTGELFF. In nucleotides, the CDR3 is TGTGCCAGCAGCACACAGGGAATGGACACCGGGGAGCTGTTTTTT. The whole variable domain, remainder taken from reference TRBV7-3 and TRBJ2-2, is GAGVSQTPSNKVTEKGKYVELRCDPISGHTALYWYRQSLGQGPEFLIYFQGTGAADDSGLPNDRFFAVRPEGSVSTLKIQRTERGDSAVYLCASSTQGMDTGELFFGEGSRLTVL.

For the CDR3, the DNA is TGTGCTAGTGGTTTGCGGGCAAGACTAGCGGGAGGGCCGTTCGGCTACGAGCAGTACTTC. Protein: CASGLRARLAGGPFGYEQYF. The V call is TRBV12-5, the J call TRBJ2-7; 14 bases map to TRBD2. With 2 bases clipped from V and 3 bases from J, the junction kept 15 bases outside the gene matches. Per the germline V gene, CDR1 is LGHNT and CDR2 is FRNRAP. The CDR3 runs 20 residues. The whole variable domain, filled in from reference TRBV12-5 and TRBJ2-7, reads DARVTQTPRHKVTEMGQEVTMRCQPILGHNTVFWYRQTMMQGLELLAYFRNRAPLDDSGMPKDRFSAEMPDATLATLKIQPSEPRDSAVYFCASGLRARLAGGPFGYEQYFGPGTRLTVT.

About this clonotype: A read error may account for a junction end that differs from germline. The gene calls are TRBV25-1 and TRBJ2-6; 9 bases line up with TRBD1. Per germline, CDR1 MGHDK and CDR2 SYGVNS. The CDR3 runs 17 residues. Written as DNA, the CDR3 is TGTGCCAGCAGTTTTCCGGGACAGGGATCTGGGGCCAACGTCCTGCCCTTC. It is translated as CASSFPGQGSGANVLPF. The complete variable domain, with remaining parts taken from reference TRBV25-1 and TRBJ2-6, reads EADIYQTPRYLVIGTGKKITLECSQTMGHDKMYWYQQDPGMELHLIHYSYGVNSTEKGDLSSESTVSRIRTEHFPLTLESARPSHTSQYLCASSFPGQGSGANVLPFGAGSRLTVL.

This clonotype was seen repeatedly, ten times or more. A read error may account for a junction end that differs from germline. This chain joins TRBV15 and TRBJ1-5; TRBD1 matches 10 bases. The CDR3 consists of 16 residues. CDR1 LNHNV and CDR2 YYDKDF come from the germline V gene (reference sequence). In DNA, the CDR3 is TGTGCCACCAGCAGGGGGGACAGGGGCGCCCCTCAGCTCCAGCATTTT. Protein: CATSRGDRGAPQLQHF.

Worth noting for this clonotype: The junction departs from germline at one end; a sequencing error may be responsible. The V call is TRBV7-2, the J call TRBJ2-1, with D unclear. This CDR3 spans 11 amino acids. The V gene's germline CDR1 is SGHTA and CDR2 FQGNSA. For the CDR3, the DNA is TGTGCCAGCGGCTTAGGTTATGAGCAGTTCTTC. It encodes CASGLGYEQFF.